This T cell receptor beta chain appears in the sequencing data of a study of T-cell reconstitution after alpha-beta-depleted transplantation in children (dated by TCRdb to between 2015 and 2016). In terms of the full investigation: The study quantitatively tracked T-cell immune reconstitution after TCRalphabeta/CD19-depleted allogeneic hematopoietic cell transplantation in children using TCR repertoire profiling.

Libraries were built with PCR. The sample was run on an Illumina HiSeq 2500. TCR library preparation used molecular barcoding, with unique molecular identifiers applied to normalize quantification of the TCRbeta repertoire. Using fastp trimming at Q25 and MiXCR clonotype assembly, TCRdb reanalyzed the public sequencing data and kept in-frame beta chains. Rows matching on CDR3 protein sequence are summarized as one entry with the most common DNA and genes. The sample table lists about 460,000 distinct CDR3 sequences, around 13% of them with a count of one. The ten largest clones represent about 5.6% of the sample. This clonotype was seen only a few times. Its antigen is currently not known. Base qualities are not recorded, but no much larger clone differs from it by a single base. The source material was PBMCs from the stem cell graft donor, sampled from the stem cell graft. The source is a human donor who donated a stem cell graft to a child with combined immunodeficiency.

The nucleotides read TGTGCCAGCAGTCCGGGCTGGGGCCGGGCCTCACCCCTCCACTTT. Translated, this is CASSPGWGRASPLHF. The chain is made from TRBV7-9 and TRBJ1-6; a weak D assignment points to TRBD1 (5 bases agree). V is pared back by 6 bases and J by 10 bases, with 19 bases lying between the germline termini. For CDR1 and CDR2, the germline V gene (reference sequence) lists SEHNR and FQNEAQ. The CDR3 sequence holds 15 residues, the cysteine and phenylalanine included. Kept here is only the CDR3 DNA, which spans 45 bases and is read in frame from base 1.